This T cell receptor beta chain is from a study of shared clonotypes between healthy human individuals. Overall study findings and caveats: The four-donor shared clonotypes exceeded non-shared clonotypes in generation probability, with non-shared ones scoring lower. Only blood samples were collected, and tissue repertoires likely differ.

In the original analysis: Junction-only sequences without quality scores were provided by ImmunoSEQ, so filtering was different. TCRdb's copy holds only in-frame clones and misses some; the assay was immunoSEQ multiplex PCR. The DNA gave D and trimming, while V, J and clone size come from that table. The repertoire holds about 2 million clones, with about 95% as singletons. Unmatched junction bases numbered 9, after V lost 2 bases and J lost 0 bases. CDR1 and CDR2 (germline): MNHNS, SASEGT. The CDR3 is 18 amino acids. In the case of this clone: As yet, its antigen is unknown.

Naive-designated CD8 cells lacked CD45RO, were positively enriched for CCR7, and omitted terminally differentiated effector memory CD45RA+ cells. There were no recent acute infections or vaccinations among the donors, who were healthy HIV-negative adults. The TCR sequence derives from a man aged 18 to 30 in good health. The chain has TRBV6-1 and TRBJ2-3, with 9 bases fitting TRBD2. Sequencing input: naive CD8+ T cells sorted from blood. The CDR3 here is CASSEWDSGGISTDTQYF. The CDR3 coding sequence is TGTGCCAGCAGTGAATGGGATAGCGGGGGAATTAGCACAGATACGCAGTATTTT.